This T cell receptor (beta chain) appears in the sequencing data of a study of CD8+CD57+ T cells in acquired aplastic anemia. Whole-study results and caveats: Patients and controls shared twenty-nine CD8+ CDR3 sequences.

Details on this clonotype: Its antigen is currently unknown.

TCR beta VDJ combinations and CDR3 sequences were profiled from genomic DNA. TCRdb reprocessed the reads via MiXCR and lists one record per CDR3 protein. The table records 300,000 or so distinct CDR3 sequences, 56% of them present only once. The germline gives CDR1 MGHDK, CDR2 SYGVNS. The CDR3 totals 15 residues. The ends lost 3 bases at V and 5 bases at J; junction bases unmatched: 5. Sequencing was done on patients that had shown CD8+CD57+ cell expansion by flow cytometry. Sampling of blood occurred while the patients had still received no therapy. The origin of this receptor is a human donor with aplastic anemia. Specimen: sorted CD4+, CD8+, or CD8+CD57+ T cells (not recorded which) from PBMCs. V is TRBV25-1 and J is TRBJ2-1; 9 bases are a match to TRBD2. The CDR3: CASSDPRLADNEQFF. As DNA, the CDR3 is TGTGCCAGCAGTGACCCAAGACTAGCGGACAATGAGCAGTTCTTC.